This TCR beta chain was retrieved from a study of blood T cell repertoires in COVID-19. Some clones are missing from TCRdb's copy, which holds only in-frame ones; the method was immunoSEQ multiplex PCR. The sample records about 170,000 clones, 89% being singletons. This clone was found once. Participant age was about 18 to 89 years, and participants resided in 25 or so US areas. The TCR was taken from a woman aged 18-29 years who had recovered from COVID-19. Sequencing was done on a sample of PBMCs or T cells enriched from blood (not recorded which).

CDR3 sequence (DNA): TGTGCCAGCAGCTTAAAGTTGGAGGGACTTAGCGGCACAGATACGCAGTATTTT. Translation gives CASSLKLEGLSGTDTQYF. The rearrangement uses TRBV7-9 and TRBJ2-3, with a possible D match to TRBD2 (6 bases). This CDR3 contains 18 residues. Germline assignment: CDR1 SEHNR and CDR2 FQNEAQ (reference sequence). V lost 2 bases, J lost 1 base, and 19 bases lay in between.